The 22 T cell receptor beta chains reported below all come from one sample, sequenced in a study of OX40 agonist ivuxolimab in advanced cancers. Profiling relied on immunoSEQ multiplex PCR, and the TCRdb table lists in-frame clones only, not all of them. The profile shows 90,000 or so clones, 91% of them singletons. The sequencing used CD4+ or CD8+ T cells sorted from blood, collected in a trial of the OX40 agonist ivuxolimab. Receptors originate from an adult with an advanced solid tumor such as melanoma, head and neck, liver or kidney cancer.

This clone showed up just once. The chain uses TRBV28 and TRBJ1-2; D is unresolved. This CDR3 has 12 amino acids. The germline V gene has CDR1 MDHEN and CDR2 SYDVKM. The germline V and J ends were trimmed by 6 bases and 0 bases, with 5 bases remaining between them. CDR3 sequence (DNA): TGTGCCAGCAGCCCTACTAACTATGGCTACACCTTC. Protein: CASSPTNYGYTF.

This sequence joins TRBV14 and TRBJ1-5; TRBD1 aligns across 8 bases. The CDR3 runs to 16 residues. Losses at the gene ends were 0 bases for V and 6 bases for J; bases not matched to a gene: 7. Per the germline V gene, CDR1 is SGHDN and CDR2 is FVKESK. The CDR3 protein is CASSQEIQGARQPQHF. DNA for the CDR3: TGTGCCAGCAGCCAAGAAATTCAGGGGGCCCGTCAGCCCCAGCATTTT.

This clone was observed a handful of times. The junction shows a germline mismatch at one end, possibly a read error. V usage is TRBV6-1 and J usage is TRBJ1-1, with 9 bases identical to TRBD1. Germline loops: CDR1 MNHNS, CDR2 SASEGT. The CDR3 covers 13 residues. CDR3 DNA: TGTGCCAGCAGTGAAGGGACAGGGGTCCGGCTGGAGTTT. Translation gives CASSEGTGVRLEF.

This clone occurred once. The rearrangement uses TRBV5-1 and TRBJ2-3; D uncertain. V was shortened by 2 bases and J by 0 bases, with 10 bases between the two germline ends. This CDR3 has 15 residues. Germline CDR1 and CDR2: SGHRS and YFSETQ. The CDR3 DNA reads TGCGCCAGCAGCTTAACTCTGGGGAGCACAGATACGCAGTATTTT. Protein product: CASSLTLGSTDTQYF.

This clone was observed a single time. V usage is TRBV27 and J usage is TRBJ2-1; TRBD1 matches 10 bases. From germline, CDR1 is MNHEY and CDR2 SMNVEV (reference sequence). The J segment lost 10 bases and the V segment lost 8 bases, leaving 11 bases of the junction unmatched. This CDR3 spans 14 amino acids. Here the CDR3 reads CASHRRDRGREQFF. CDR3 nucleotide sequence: TGTGCCAGCCACCGCCGGGACAGGGGACGAGAGCAGTTCTTC.

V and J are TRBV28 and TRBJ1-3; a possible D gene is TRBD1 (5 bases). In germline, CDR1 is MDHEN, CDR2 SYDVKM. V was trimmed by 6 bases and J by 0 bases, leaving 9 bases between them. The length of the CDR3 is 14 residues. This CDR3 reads CASRYGGSGNTIYF. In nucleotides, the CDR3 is TGTGCCAGCAGATATGGGGGCTCTGGAAACACCATATATTTT.

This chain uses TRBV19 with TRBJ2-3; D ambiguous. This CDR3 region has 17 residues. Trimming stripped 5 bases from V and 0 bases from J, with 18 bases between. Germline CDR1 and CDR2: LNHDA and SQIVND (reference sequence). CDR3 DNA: TGTGCCAGTAGTTTCCCCTCAAGGGTTACTAGCACAGATACGCAGTATTTT. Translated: CASSFPSRVTSTDTQYF.

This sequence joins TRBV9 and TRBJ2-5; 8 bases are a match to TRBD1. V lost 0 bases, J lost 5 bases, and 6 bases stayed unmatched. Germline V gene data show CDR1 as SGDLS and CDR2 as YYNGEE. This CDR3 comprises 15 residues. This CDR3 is CASSVGTGPGETQYF. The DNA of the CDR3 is TGTGCCAGCAGCGTAGGGACAGGGCCCGGGGAGACCCAGTACTTC.

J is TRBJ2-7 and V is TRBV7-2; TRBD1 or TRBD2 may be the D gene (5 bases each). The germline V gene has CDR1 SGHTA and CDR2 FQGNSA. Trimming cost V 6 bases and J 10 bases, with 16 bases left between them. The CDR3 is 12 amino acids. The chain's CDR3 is CASRRTSGPQYF. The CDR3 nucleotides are TGTGCCAGCAGGCGAACGTCGGGACCCCAGTACTTC.

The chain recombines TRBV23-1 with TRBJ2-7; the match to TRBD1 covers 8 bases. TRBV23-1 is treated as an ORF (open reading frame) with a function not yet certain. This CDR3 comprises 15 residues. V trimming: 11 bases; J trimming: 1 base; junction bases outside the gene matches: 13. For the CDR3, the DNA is TGCGCCCGAGGACCGGACAGGGTGAGGTCCTACGAGCAGTACTTC. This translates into CARGPDRVRSYEQYF.

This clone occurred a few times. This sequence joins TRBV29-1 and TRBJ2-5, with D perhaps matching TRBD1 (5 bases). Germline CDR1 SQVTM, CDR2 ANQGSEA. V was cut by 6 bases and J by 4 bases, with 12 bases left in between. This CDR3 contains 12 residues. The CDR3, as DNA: TGCAGCGTCAAACAGGACGCAGAGACCCAGTACTTC. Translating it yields CSVKQDAETQYF. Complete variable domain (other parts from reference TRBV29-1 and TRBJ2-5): SAVISQKPSRDICQRGTSLTIQCQVDSQVTMMFWYRQQPGQSLTLIATANQGSEATYESGFVIDKFPISRPNLTFSTLTVSNMSPEDSSIYLCSVKQDAETQYFGPGTRLLVL.

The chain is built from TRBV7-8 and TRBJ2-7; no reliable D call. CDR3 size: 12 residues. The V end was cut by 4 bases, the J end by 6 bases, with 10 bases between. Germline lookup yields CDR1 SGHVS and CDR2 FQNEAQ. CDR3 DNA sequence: TGTGCCAGCAGCTCAGAAAAAGGCGAGCAGTACTTC. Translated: CASSSEKGEQYF.

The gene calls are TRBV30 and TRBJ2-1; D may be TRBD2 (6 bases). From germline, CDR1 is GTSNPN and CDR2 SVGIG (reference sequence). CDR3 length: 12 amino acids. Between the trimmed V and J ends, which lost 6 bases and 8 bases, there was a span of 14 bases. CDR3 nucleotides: TGTGCCTGTGCGTTATCGGGGGATGAGCAGTTCTTC. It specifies CACALSGDEQFF. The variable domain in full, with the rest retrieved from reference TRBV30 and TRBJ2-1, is SQTIHQWPATLVQPVGSPLSLECTVEGTSNPNLYWYRQAAGRGLQLLFYSVGIGQISSEVPQNLSASRPQDRQFILSSKKLLLSDSGFYLCACALSGDEQFFGPGTRLTVL.

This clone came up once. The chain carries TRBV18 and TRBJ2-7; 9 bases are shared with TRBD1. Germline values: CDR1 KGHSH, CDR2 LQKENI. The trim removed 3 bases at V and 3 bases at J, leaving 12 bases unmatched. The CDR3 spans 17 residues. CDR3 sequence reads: CASSPIAGTGTVYEQYF. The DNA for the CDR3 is TGTGCCAGCTCACCTATAGCCGGGACAGGGACTGTCTACGAGCAGTACTTC.

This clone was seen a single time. The CDR3 reads CASSTPSTGQGFYGYTF. The CDR3 nucleotides read TGTGCCAGTAGTACCCCCTCCACTGGACAGGGATTCTATGGCTACACCTTC. This chain connects TRBV19 to TRBJ1-2, with 8 nucleotides matching TRBD1. The CDR3 extends over 17 amino acids. The junction had 14 bases not matched to a gene; V was cut back by 4 bases and J by 4 bases. Germline assignment: CDR1 LNHDA and CDR2 SQIVND (reference sequence).

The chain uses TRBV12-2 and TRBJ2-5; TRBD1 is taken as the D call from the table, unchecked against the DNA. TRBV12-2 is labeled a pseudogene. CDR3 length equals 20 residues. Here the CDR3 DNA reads TGTGCAAGTCGCGATCCGAACCGGGACAGGGGGCGTTATGTCCAAGAGACCCAGTACTTC. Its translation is CASRDPNRDRGRYVQETQYF.

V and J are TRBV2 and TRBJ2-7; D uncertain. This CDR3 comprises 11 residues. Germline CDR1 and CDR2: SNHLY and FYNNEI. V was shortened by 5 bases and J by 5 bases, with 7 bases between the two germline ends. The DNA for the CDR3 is TGTGCCAGCAGTTACGCTGACGAGCAGTACTTC. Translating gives CASSYADEQYF. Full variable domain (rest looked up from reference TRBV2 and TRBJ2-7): EPEVTQTPSHQVTQMGQEVILRCVPISNHLYFYWYRQILGQKVEFLVSFYNNEISEKSEIFDDQFSVERPDGSNFTLKIRSTKLEDSAMYFCASSYADEQYFGPGTRLTVT.

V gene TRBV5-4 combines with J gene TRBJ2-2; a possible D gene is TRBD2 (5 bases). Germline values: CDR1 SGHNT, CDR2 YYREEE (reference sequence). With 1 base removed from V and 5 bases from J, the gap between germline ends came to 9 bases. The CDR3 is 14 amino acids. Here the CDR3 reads CASSLTGLTGELFF. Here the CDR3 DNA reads TGTGCCAGCAGCTTGACCGGACTGACCGGGGAGCTGTTTTTT. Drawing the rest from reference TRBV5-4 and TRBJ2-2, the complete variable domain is ETGVTQSPTHLIKTRGQQVTLRCSSQSGHNTVSWYQQALGQGPQFIFQYYREEENGRGNFPPRFSGLQFPNYSSELNVNALELDDSALYLCASSLTGLTGELFFGEGSRLTVL.

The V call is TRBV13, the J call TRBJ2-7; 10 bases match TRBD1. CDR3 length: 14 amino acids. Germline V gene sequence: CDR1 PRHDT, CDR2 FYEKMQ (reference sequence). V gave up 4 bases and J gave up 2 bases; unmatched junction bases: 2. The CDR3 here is CASSSGTGAYEQYF. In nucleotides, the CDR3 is TGTGCCAGCAGCTCCGGGACAGGGGCCTACGAGCAGTACTTC.

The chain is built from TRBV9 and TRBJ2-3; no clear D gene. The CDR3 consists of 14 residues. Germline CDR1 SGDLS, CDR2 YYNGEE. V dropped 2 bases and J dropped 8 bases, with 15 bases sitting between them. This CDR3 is CASSVGFDSLTQYF. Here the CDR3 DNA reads TGTGCCAGCAGCGTTGGGTTTGATAGTCTTACGCAGTATTTT.

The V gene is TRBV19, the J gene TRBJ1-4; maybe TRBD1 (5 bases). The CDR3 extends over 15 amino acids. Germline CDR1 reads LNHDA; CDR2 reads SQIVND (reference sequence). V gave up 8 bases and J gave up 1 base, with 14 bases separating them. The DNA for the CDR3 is TGTGCCAGTGGGCGGGCCGGGGGAACTAATGAAAAACTGTTTTTT. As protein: CASGRAGGTNEKLFF.

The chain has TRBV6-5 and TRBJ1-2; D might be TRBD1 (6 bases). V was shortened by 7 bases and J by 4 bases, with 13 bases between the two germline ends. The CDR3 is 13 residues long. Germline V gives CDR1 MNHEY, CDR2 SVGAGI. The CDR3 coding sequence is TGTGCCAGCATGAACTCAGGGGTCTATGGCTACACCTTC. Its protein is CASMNSGVYGYTF.